This T cell receptor (beta chain) was observed in a study of T cells in Graves' hyperthyroidism and ophthalmopathy. In the study overall: Initial diagnosis, before any treatment, was when peripheral blood was collected. Study observations and caveats: Blood also showed most of the thyroid clonotypes that were expanded above 0.001. Separating ophthalmopathy from stable hyperthyroidism was achieved by a 13 V-J model.

There are 16 residues in the CDR3. V trimming: 1 base; J trimming: 4 bases; junction bases outside the gene matches: 6. The germline gives CDR1 MDHEN, CDR2 SYDVKM. This clonotype has a count of ten or more. Its matching antigen is unknown. Amplification yielded TCR beta CDR3 regions, with RNA transcripts as the source. HTBI primers drove first-round RT-PCR of the TCR CDR3. TCRdb reanalysed the multiplex PCR reads using MiXCR and keeps one entry per CDR3 protein. The repertoire has under 400,000 distinct CDR3 sequences, roughly 14% of them found once; the top ten carry approximately 11%. Researchers barred patients who had uncontrolled infection, other autoimmune disease, pregnancy or lactation.

Sequenced input: blood. This clonotype originated in a woman aged 55 to 70 with Graves' hyperthyroidism. The chain recombines TRBV28 with TRBJ1-5, with TRBD1 matching 8 bases. The CDR3 loop reads CASSLYQGALNQPQHF. The CDR3 DNA reads as TGTGCCAGCAGTTTATATCAGGGGGCCCTAAATCAGCCCCAGCATTTT.